The 15 T cell receptor beta chains below come from one sample, sequenced in a study of cytomegalovirus exposure and HLA in healthy donors. The PCR used 60 Vbeta and 13 Jbeta primers. Method: immunoSEQ multiplex PCR; TCRdb's copy keeps in-frame clones and lacks some. This table has roughly 290,000 clones, about 90% appearing once. Specimen: PBMCs. The receptor set was obtained from a woman between 18 and 30 years old in good health and CMV-seronegative.

V and J are TRBV6-1 and TRBJ1-6; 7 nucleotides match TRBD1. Germline loops: CDR1 MNHNS, CDR2 SASEGT. CDR3 size: 11 residues. The junction had 8 bases not matched to a gene; V was cut back by 10 bases and J by 14 bases. The DNA of the CDR3 is TGTGCCATCGTACAGGGGTTAACCCTCCACTTT. As protein: CAIVQGLTLHF.

This clone appeared a few times. V gene TRBV15 combines with J gene TRBJ1-1; maybe TRBD1 (6 bases). The CDR3 sequence is 15 residues long. V lost 1 base to trimming and J lost 6 bases, with 15 bases between them. CDR1 LNHNV and CDR2 YYDKDF come from the germline V gene (reference sequence). CDR3 region: CATSRGEGETAEAFF. CDR3 DNA: TGTGCCACCAGCAGAGGTGAGGGGGAGACCGCTGAAGCTTTCTTT.

V usage is TRBV6-1 and J usage is TRBJ2-3; possibly TRBD2 for D (7 bases). The germline V and J ends were trimmed by 11 bases and 1 base, with 16 bases remaining between them. In germline, CDR1 is MNHNS, CDR2 SASEGT. The CDR3 totals 14 residues. CDR3: CASPEGGGTDTQYF. For the CDR3, the DNA is TGTGCCTCCCCGGAGGGGGGGGGCACAGATACGCAGTATTTT.

The V call is TRBV11-2, the J call TRBJ1-1; D possibly corresponds to TRBD1 (6 bases). This CDR3 comprises 14 residues. Trimming removed 3 bases at V and 1 base at J, with 9 bases between. Germline V gene data show CDR1 as SGHAT and CDR2 as FQNNGV. For the CDR3, the DNA is TGTGCCAGCAGCTTCGGGGGGGCGAACACTGAAGCTTTCTTT. It codes for CASSFGGANTEAFF.

The chain employs TRBV4-2 and TRBJ2-3; 11 nucleotides agree with TRBD2. The CDR3 runs to 14 residues. The V and J ends lost 6 bases and 6 bases, in that order; junction bases with no gene match: 5. Germline-derived CDR1 and CDR2 are LGHNA and YNFKEQ. The CDR3 protein is CASRFSGGEDTQYF. The CDR3, as DNA: TGTGCCAGCAGATTTAGCGGGGGGGAGGATACGCAGTATTTT.

The chain carries TRBV6-5 and TRBJ1-1; D unclear. The V end lost 2 bases, the J end lost 11 bases, and 9 bases lay between the germline ends. CDR3 size: 11 residues. CDR1 and CDR2 from the germline V gene are MNHEY and SVGAGI. This chain's CDR3 is CASSYEGAAFF. CDR3 nucleotide sequence: TGTGCCAGCAGTTACGAGGGAGCGGCTTTCTTT.

The chain has TRBV18 and TRBJ2-7; D gene uncertain. CDR1 KGHSH and CDR2 LQKENI come from the germline V gene. Trimming removed 2 bases at V and 6 bases at J, with 14 bases between. The CDR3 contains 14 residues. CDR3 region: CASSPFVSESEQYF. CDR3 coding DNA: TGTGCCAGCTCACCATTCGTTAGTGAGAGCGAGCAGTACTTC.

The J gene is TRBJ2-5, the V gene TRBV5-1; a weak D match, TRBD2 (5 bases). V lost 4 bases to trimming and J lost 5 bases, with 15 bases between them. The CDR3 has 14 residues. CDR1 SGHRS and CDR2 YFSETQ come from the germline V gene. The CDR3 DNA reads TGCGCCAGCAGCGGAGGAATCCAAGCGGAGACCCAGTACTTC. This encodes CASSGGIQAETQYF.

The chain combines TRBV9 with TRBJ1-5, with 7 bases aligning to TRBD1. Trimming cost V 3 bases and J 2 bases; bases outside gene matches: 5. This CDR3 has 15 amino acids. From germline, CDR1 is SGDLS and CDR2 YYNGEE. CDR3 sequence: CASSEQGLGNQPQHF. In DNA, the CDR3 is TGTGCCAGCAGCGAACAGGGGCTTGGCAATCAGCCCCAGCATTTT. The full variable domain, completed using reference TRBV9 and TRBJ1-5, is DSGVTQTPKHLITATGQRVTLRCSPRSGDLSVYWYQQSLDQGLQFLIQYYNGEERAKGNILERFSAQQFPDLHSELNLSSLELGDSALYFCASSEQGLGNQPQHFGDGTRLSIL.

The gene calls are TRBV6-1 and TRBJ2-7; 8 bases line up with TRBD2. This CDR3 contains 16 residues. The junction had 10 bases not matched to a gene; V was cut back by 3 bases and J by 3 bases. Germline V CDR1 and CDR2: MNHNS, SASEGT. CDR3 sequence: CASSEAAAGGYYEQYF. Written as DNA, the CDR3 is TGTGCCAGCAGTGAGGCTGCCGCGGGGGGTTACTACGAGCAGTACTTC.

CDR3 in amino acids: CATEQGAYEAFF. The CDR3 region has the DNA TGTGCCACTGAACAGGGGGCATATGAAGCTTTCTTT. V and J are TRBV30 and TRBJ1-1; TRBD1 agrees at 9 bases. The germline V gene encodes CDR1 GTSNPN and CDR2 SVGIG (reference sequence). This CDR3 spans 12 amino acids. The junction had 8 bases not matched to a gene; V was cut back by 8 bases and J by 7 bases.

A word on this clone: A read error may account for a junction end that differs from germline. The V and J genes are TRBV7-3 and TRBJ1-1; 8 nucleotides match TRBD1. The CDR3 covers 13 residues. In germline, CDR1 is SGHTA, CDR2 FQGTGA. DNA of the CDR3: TGTTCCAGCAGCCCGACAGGGGTAGGTGAAGCTTTCTTT. Translated: CSSSPTGVGEAFF.

The chain carries TRBV2 and TRBJ1-1, with 8 positions matching TRBD1. This CDR3 is 14 amino acids long. The trim removed 4 bases at V and 5 bases at J, leaving 6 bases unmatched. CDR1 and CDR2 (germline): SNHLY, FYNNEI. The CDR3 DNA reads TGTGCCAGCAGTGGCACAGGGGGAAGGACTGAAGCTTTCTTT. Its translation is CASSGTGGRTEAFF.

This CDR3 is CASSFEGRSYEQYF. The CDR3 DNA reads TGTGCCAGCAGCTTCGAAGGGAGGTCGTACGAGCAGTACTTC. The rearrangement joins TRBV7-9 to TRBJ2-7, with TRBD2 as a possible D gene (6 bases). Trimming pared 3 bases from V and 4 bases from J, leaving 13 bases between. The germline gives CDR1 SEHNR, CDR2 FQNEAQ (reference sequence). The CDR3 contains 14 residues.

The rearrangement joins TRBV10-3 to TRBJ2-2; weak D call: TRBD1 (6 bases). The V end lost 8 bases, the J end lost 6 bases, and 7 bases lay between the germline ends. The CDR3 has 11 residues. Germline loops: CDR1 ENHRY, CDR2 SYGVKD. The CDR3 reads CAIGGAGELFF. CDR3 nucleotides: TGTGCCATCGGGGGCGCCGGGGAGCTGTTTTTT.